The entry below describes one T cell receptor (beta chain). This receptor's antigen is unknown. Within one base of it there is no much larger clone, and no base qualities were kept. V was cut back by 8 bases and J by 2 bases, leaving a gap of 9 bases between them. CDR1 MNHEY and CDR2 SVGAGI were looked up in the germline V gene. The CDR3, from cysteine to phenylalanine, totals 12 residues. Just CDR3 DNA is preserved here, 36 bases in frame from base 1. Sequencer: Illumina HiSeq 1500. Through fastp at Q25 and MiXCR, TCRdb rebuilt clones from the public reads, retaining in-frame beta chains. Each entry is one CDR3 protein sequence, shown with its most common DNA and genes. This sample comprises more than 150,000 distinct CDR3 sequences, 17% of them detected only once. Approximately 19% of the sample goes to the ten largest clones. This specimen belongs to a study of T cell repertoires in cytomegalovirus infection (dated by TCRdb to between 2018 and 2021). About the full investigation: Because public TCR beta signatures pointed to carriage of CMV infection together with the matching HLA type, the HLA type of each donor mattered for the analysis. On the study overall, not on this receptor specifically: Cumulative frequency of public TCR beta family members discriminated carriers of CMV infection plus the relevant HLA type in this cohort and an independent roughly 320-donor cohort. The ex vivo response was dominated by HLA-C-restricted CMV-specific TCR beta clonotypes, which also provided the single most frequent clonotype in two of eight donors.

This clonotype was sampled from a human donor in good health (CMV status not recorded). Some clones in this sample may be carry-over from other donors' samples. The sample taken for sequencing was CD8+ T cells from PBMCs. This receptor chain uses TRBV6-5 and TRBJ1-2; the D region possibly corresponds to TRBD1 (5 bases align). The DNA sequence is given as TGTGCCAGCGGGGAGGGGAACTATGGCTACACCTTC. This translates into CASGEGNYGYTF.